This T cell receptor beta chain was sequenced for a study of response to subunit inactivated influenza vaccine. The CDR3 loop spans 14 amino acids. Per the germline V gene, CDR1 is MDHEN and CDR2 is SYDVKM. The J segment lost 5 bases and the V segment lost 6 bases, leaving 7 bases of the junction unmatched. TCRdb used MiXCR to reprocess the RT-PCR reads, holding one entry per CDR3 protein. The sample records hundreds of thousands of distinct CDR3 sequences, about an eighth being singletons. This clonotype was seen a few times. The target antigen is unknown. Study results and caveats: Authors suggested few new T cells are recruited by each seasonal influenza vaccination.

Sequences were derived from PBMCs from blood, sampled on the day of vaccination. This TCR was recovered from a man aged 50 to 60 who received an inactivated influenza vaccine. The J gene is TRBJ2-7, the V gene TRBV28, with 10 bases aligning to TRBD2. The CDR3 DNA reads TGTGCCAGCAGCTTGGGACTAGCGATCAACGAGCAGTACTTC. Translated, it gives CASSLGLAINEQYF.